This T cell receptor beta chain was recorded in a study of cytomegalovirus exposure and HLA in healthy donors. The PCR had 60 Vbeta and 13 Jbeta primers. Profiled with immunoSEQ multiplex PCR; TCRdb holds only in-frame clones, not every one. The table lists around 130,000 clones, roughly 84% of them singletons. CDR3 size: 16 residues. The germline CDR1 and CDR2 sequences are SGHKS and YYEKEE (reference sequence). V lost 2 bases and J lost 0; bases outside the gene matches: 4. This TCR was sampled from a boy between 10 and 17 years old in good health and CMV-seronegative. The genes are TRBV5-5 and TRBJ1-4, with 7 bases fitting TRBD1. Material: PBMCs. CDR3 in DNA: TGTGCCAGCAGCTTCCAAGGACAGGCAACTAATGAAAAACTGTTTTTT. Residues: CASSFQGQATNEKLFF. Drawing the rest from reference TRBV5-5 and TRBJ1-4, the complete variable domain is DAGVTQSPTHLIKTRGQQVTLRCSPISGHKSVSWYQQVLGQGPQFIFQYYEKEERGRGNFPDRFSARQFPNYSSELNVNALLLGDSALYLCASSFQGQATNEKLFFGSGTQLSVL.